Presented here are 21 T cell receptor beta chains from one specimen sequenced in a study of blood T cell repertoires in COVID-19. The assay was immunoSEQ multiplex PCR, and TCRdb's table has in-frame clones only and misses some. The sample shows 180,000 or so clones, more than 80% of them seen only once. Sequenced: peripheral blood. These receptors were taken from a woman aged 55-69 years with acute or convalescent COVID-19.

This chain's CDR3 is CAWSPGTSGTGELFF. The DNA of the CDR3 is TGTGCCTGGAGTCCCGGGACTAGCGGAACCGGGGAGCTGTTTTTT. The chain has TRBV30 and TRBJ2-2, with 11 positions matching TRBD2. Germline V lookup: CDR1 GTSNPN, CDR2 SVGIG (reference sequence). V was clipped by 2 bases and J by 5 bases; unmatched bases: 4. The CDR3 loop spans 15 amino acids.

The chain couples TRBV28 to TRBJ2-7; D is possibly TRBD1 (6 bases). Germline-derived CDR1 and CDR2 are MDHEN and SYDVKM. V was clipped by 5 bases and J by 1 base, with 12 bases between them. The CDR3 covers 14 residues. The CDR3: CASSQLQGSYEQYF. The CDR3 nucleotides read TGTGCCAGCAGTCAATTACAGGGTTCCTACGAGCAGTACTTC. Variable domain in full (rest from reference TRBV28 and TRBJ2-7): DVKVTQSSRYLVKRTGEKVFLECVQDMDHENMFWYRQDPGLGLRLIYFSYDVKMKEKGDIPEGYSVSREKKERFSLILESASTNQTSMYLCASSQLQGSYEQYFGPGTRLTVT.

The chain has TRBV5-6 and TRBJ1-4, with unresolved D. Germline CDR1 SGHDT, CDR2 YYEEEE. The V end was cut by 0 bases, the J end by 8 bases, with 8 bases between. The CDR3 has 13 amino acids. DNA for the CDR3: TGTGCCAGCAGCTTGGGAGCGGACGAAAAACTGTTTTTT. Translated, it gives CASSLGADEKLFF.

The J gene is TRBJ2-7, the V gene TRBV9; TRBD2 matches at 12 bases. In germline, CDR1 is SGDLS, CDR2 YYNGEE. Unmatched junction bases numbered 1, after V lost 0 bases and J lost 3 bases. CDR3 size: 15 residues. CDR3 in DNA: TGTGCCAGCAGCGTAGGACTAGCGGGAGTCTACGAGCAGTACTTC. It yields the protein CASSVGLAGVYEQYF.

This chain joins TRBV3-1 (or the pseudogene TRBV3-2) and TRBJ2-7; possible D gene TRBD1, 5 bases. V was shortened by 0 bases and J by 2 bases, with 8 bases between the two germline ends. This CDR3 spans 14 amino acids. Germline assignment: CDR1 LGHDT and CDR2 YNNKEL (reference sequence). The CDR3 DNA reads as TGTGCCAGCAGCCAAGATCTCAGGGCCTACGAGCAGTACTTC. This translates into CASSQDLRAYEQYF.

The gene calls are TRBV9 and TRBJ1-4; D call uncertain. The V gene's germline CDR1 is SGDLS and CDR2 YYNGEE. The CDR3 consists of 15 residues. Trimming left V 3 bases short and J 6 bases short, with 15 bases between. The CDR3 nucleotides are TGTGCCAGCAGCGCCACCGGGAGTTGGGATGAAAAACTGTTTTTT. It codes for CASSATGSWDEKLFF. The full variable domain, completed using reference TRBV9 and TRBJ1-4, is DSGVTQTPKHLITATGQRVTLRCSPRSGDLSVYWYQQSLDQGLQFLIQYYNGEERAKGNILERFSAQQFPDLHSELNLSSLELGDSALYFCASSATGSWDEKLFFGSGTQLSVL.

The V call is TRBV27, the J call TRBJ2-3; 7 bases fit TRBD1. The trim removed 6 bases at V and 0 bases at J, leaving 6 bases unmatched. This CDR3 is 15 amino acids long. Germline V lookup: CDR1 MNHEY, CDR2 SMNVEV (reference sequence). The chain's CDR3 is CASSLGQLSTDTQYF. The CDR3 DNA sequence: TGTGCCAGCAGCCTGGGACAGCTTAGCACAGATACGCAGTATTTT.

The CDR3 here is CASSIIAGNYEQYF. The CDR3 DNA sequence: TGTGCCAGCAGTATCATAGCGGGGAACTACGAGCAGTACTTC. The V call is TRBV6-5, the J call TRBJ2-7; 8 bases are a match to TRBD2. Germline V gene lookup returns CDR1 MNHEY and CDR2 SVGAGI. V gave up 5 bases and J gave up 3 bases; unmatched junction bases: 6. The CDR3 extends over 14 amino acids.

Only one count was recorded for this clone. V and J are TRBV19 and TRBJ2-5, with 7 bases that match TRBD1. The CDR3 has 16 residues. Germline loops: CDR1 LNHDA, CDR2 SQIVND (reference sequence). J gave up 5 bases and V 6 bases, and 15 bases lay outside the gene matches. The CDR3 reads CASRVTGRTPGETQYF. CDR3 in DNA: TGTGCCAGTAGAGTGACAGGGAGAACTCCCGGGGAGACCCAGTACTTC.

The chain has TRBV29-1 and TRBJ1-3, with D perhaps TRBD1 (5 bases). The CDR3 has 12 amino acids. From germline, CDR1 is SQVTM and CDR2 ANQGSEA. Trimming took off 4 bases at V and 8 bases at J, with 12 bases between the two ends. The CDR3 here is CSVGQSVDTIYF. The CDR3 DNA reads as TGCAGCGTTGGACAGTCGGTTGACACCATATATTTT.

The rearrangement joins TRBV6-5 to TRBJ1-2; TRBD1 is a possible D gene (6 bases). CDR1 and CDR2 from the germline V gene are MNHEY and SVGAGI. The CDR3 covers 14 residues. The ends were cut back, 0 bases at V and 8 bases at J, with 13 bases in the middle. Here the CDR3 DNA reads TGTGCCAGCAGTTACTCGGTAGGGGGACGGGGCTACACCTTC. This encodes CASSYSVGGRGYTF.

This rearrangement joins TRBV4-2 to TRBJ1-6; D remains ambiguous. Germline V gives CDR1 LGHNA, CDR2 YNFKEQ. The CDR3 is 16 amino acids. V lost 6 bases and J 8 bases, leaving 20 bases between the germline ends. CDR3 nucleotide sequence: TGTGCCAGCAGTTTTAATTTGGGCCTCGGGGATTCACCCCTCCACTTT. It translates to CASSFNLGLGDSPLHF.

CDR3 bases: TGTGCCACCAGTGACCCACTAGCGGGAGCGGCAGAGACCCAGTACTTC. Protein: CATSDPLAGAAETQYF. The V and J genes are TRBV24-1 and TRBJ2-5; TRBD2 matches 11 bases. The CDR3 has 16 amino acids. The V gene end was trimmed by 4 bases and the J gene end by 4 bases; junction bases not matched to a gene: 7. From germline, CDR1 is KGHDR and CDR2 SFDVKD.

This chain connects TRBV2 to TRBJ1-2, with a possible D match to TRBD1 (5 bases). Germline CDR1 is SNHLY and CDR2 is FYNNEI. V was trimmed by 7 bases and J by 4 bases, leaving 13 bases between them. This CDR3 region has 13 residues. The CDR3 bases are TGTGCCAGCAAGCGGGGCGTTTTCTATGGCTACACCTTC. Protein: CASKRGVFYGYTF.

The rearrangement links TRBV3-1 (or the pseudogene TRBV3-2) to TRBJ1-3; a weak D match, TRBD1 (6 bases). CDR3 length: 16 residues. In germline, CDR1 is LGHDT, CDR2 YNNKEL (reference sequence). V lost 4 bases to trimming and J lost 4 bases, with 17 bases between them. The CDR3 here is CASSPFHRDVGNTIYF. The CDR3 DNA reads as TGTGCCAGCAGCCCATTTCACAGGGACGTGGGAAACACCATATATTTT.

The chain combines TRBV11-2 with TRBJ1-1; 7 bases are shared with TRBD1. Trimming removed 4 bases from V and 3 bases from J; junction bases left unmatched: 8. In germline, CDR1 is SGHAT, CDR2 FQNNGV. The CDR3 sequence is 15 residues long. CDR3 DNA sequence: TGTGCCAGCAGCTCGGGACAGCCCGGGGACACTGAAGCTTTCTTT. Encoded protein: CASSSGQPGDTEAFF.

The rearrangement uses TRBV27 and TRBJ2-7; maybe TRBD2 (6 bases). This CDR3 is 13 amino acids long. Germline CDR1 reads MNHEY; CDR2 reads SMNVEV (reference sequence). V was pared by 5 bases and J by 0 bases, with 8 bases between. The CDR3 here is CASSGGVSYEQYF. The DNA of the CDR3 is TGTGCCAGCAGTGGCGGGGTCTCCTACGAGCAGTACTTC.

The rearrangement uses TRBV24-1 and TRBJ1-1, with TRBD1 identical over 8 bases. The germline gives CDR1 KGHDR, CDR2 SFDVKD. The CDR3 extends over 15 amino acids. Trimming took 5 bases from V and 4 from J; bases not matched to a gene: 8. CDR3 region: CATSGDRGFGTEAFF. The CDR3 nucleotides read TGTGCCACCAGTGGCGACAGGGGATTCGGCACTGAAGCTTTCTTT.

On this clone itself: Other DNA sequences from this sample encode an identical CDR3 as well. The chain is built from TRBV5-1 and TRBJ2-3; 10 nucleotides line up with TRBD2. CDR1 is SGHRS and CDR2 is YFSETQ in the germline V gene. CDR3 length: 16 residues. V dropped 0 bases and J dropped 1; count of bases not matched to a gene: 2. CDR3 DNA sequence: TGCGCCAGCAGCTTGGGGCTAGCGGGGGGCACAGATACGCAGTATTTT. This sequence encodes CASSLGLAGGTDTQYF.

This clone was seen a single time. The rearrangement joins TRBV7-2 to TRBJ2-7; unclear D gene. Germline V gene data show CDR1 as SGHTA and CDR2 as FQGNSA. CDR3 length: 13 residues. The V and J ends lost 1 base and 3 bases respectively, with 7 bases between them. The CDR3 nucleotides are TGTGCCAGCAGCTTAGGGCAAAACTACGAGCAGTACTTC. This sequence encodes CASSLGQNYEQYF.

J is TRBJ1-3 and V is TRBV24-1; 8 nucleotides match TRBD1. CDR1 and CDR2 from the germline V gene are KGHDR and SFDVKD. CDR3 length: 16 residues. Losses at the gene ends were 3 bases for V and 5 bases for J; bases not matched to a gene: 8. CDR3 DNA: TGTGCCACCAGTGATCCAAAAGACAGGGGACGAAACACCATATATTTT. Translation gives CATSDPKDRGRNTIYF.